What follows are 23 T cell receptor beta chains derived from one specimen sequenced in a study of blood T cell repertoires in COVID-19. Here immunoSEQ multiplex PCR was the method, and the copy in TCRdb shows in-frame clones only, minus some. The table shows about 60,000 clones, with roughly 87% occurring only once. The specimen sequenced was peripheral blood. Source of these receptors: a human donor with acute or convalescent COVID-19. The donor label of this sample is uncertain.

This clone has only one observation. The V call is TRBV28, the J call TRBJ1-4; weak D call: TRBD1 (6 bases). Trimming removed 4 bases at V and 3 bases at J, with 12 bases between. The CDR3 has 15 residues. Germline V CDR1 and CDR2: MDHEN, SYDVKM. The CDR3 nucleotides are TGTGCCAGCAGTTCACGACAGGACCCTAATGAAAAACTGTTTTTT. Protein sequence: CASSSRQDPNEKLFF.

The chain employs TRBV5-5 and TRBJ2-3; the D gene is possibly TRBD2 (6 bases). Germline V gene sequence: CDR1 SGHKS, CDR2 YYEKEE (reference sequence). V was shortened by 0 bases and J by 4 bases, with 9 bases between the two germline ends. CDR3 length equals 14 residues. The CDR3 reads CASSLGLGADTQYF. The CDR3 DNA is TGTGCCAGCAGCTTGGGACTAGGAGCAGATACGCAGTATTTT. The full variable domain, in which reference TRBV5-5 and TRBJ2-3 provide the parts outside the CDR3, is DAGVTQSPTHLIKTRGQQVTLRCSPISGHKSVSWYQQVLGQGPQFIFQYYEKEERGRGNFPDRFSARQFPNYSSELNVNALLLGDSALYLCASSLGLGADTQYFGPGTRLTVL.

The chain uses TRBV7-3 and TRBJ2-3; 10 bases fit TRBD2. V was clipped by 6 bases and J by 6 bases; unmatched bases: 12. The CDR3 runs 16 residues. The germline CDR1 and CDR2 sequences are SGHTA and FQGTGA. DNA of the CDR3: TGTGCCAGCAGTCCTACTAGCGGGACCCGGGGGGATACGCAGTATTTT. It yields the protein CASSPTSGTRGDTQYF.

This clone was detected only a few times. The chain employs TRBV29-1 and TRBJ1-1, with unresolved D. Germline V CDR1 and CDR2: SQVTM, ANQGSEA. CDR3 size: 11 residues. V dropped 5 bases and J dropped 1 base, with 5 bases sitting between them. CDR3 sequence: CSVTRNTEAFF. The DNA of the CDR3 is TGCAGCGTTACTCGGAACACTGAAGCTTTCTTT.

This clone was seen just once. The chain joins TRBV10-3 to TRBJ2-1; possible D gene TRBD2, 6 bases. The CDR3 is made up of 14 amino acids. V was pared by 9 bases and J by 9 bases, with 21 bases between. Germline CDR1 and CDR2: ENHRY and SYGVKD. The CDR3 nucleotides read TGTGCCATACAAACCGGGGGTGGTCACGGTGAGCAGTTCTTC. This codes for CAIQTGGGHGEQFF.

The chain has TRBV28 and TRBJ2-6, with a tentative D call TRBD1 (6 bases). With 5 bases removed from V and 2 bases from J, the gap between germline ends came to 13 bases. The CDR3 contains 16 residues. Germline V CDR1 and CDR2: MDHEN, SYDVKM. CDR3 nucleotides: TGTGCCAGCAGTCAAACAGGGATCGCTGGGGCCAACGTCCTGACTTTC. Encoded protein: CASSQTGIAGANVLTF.

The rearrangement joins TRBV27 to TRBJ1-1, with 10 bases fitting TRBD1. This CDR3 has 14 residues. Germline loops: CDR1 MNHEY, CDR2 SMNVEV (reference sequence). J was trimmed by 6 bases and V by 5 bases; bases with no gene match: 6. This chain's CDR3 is CASSLRQGASEAFF. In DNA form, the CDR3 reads TGTGCCAGCAGTCTAAGACAGGGGGCATCTGAAGCTTTCTTT.

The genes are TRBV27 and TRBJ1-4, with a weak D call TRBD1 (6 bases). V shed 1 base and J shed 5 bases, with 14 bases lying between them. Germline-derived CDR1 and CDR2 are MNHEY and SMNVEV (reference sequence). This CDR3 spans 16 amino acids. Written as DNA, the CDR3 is TGTGCCAGCAGTTTATTGACTACAGGGAAGAATGAAAAACTGTTTTTT. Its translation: CASSLLTTGKNEKLFF. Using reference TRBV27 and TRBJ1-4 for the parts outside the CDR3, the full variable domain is EAQVTQNPRYLITVTGKKLTVTCSQNMNHEYMSWYRQDPGLGLRQIYYSMNVEVTDKGDVPEGYKVSRKEKRNFPLILESPSPNQTSLYFCASSLLTTGKNEKLFFGSGTQLSVL.

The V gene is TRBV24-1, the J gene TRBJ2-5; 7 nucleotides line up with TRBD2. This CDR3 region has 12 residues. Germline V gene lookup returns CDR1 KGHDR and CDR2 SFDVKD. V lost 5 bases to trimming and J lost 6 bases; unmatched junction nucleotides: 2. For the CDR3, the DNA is TGTGCCACCAGTGGGACTAGACAGACCCAGTACTTC. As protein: CATSGTRQTQYF.

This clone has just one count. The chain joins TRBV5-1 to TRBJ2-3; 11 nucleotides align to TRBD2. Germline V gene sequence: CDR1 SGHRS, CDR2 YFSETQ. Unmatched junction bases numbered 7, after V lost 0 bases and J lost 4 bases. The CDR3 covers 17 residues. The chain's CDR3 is CASSLDWLAGGSDTQYF. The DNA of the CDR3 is TGCGCCAGCAGCTTGGATTGGCTAGCGGGAGGTTCAGATACGCAGTATTTT.

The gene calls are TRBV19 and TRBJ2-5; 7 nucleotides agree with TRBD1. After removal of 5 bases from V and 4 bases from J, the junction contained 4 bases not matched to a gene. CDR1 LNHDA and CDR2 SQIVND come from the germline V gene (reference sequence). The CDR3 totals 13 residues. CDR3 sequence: CASSPTGRETQYF. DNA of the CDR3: TGTGCCAGTAGTCCGACAGGGAGAGAGACCCAGTACTTC.

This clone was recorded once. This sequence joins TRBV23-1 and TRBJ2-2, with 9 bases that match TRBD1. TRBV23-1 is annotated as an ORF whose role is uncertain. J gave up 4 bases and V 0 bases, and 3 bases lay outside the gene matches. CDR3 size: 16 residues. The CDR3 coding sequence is TGCGCCAGCAGTCAATCAGGACAGGGGAGCACCGGGGAGCTGTTTTTT. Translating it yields CASSQSGQGSTGELFF.

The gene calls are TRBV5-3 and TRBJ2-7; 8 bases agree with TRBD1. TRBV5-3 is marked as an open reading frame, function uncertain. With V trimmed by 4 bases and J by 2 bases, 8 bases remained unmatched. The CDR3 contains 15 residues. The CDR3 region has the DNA TGTGCCAGAAGCCCCGACAGGGGAGCGCCCTACGAGCAGTACGTC. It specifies CARSPDRGAPYEQYV.

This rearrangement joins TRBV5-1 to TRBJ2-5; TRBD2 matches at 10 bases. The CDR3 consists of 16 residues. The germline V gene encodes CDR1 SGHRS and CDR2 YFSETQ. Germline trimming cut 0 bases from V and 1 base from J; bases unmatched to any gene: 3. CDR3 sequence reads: CASSLGTSGVQETQYF. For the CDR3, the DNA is TGCGCCAGCAGCTTGGGCACTAGCGGGGTCCAAGAGACCCAGTACTTC. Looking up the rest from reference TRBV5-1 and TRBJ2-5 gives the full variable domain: KAGVTQTPRYLIKTRGQQVTLSCSPISGHRSVSWYQQTPGQGLQFLFEYFSETQRNKGNFPGRFSGRQFSNSRSEMNVSTLELGDSALYLCASSLGTSGVQETQYFGPGTRLLVL.

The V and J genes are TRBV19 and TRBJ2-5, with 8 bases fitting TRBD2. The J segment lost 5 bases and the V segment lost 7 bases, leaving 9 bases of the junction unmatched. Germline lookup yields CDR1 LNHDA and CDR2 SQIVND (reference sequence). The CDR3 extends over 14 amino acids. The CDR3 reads CASNPGGQRETQYF. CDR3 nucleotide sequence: TGTGCCAGTAACCCGGGGGGGCAGAGGGAGACCCAGTACTTC.

The CDR3 nucleotides read TGTGCCAGTAGTCCGCAAACTCGCGGGGTTCAGTACTTC. Translation: CASSPQTRGVQYF. The chain combines TRBV19 with TRBJ2-4, with a possible D match to TRBD2 (6 bases). The germline gives CDR1 LNHDA, CDR2 SQIVND (reference sequence). This CDR3 has 13 amino acids. V was cut by 5 bases and J by 11 bases, with 16 bases left in between.

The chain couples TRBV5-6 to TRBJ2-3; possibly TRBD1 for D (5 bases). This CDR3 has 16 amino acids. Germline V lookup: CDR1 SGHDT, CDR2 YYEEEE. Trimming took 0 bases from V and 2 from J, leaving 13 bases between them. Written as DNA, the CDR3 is TGTGCCAGCAGCTTGGACAGGACCCCCTTCACAGATACGCAGTATTTT. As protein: CASSLDRTPFTDTQYF.

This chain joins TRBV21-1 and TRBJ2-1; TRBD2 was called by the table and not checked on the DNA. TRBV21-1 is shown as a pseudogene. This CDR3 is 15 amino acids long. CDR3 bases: TGTGCCAGCAGACAAGCGGTACCTTCCTACAATGAGCAGTTCTTC. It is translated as CASRQAVPSYNEQFF.

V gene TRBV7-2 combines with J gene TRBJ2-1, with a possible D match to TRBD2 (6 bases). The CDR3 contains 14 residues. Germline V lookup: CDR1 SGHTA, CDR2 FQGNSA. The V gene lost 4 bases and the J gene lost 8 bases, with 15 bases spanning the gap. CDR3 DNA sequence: TGTGCCAGCAGCTCGGGACTGCCAGCCGATGAGCAGTTCTTC. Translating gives CASSSGLPADEQFF.

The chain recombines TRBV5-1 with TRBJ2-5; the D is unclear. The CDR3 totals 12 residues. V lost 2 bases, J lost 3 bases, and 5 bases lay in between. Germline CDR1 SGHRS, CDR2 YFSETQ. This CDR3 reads CASSFFKETQYF. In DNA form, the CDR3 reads TGCGCCAGCAGCTTTTTTAAAGAGACCCAGTACTTC. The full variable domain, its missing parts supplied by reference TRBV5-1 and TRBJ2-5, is KAGVTQTPRYLIKTRGQQVTLSCSPISGHRSVSWYQQTPGQGLQFLFEYFSETQRNKGNFPGRFSGRQFSNSRSEMNVSTLELGDSALYLCASSFFKETQYFGPGTRLLVL.

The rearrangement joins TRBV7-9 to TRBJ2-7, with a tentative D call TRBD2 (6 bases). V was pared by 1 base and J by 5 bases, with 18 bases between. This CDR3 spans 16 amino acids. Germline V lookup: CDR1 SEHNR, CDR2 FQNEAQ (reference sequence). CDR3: CASSLGIPGGSDEQYV. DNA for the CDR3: TGTGCCAGCAGCTTAGGGATCCCTGGGGGGAGTGACGAGCAGTACGTC.

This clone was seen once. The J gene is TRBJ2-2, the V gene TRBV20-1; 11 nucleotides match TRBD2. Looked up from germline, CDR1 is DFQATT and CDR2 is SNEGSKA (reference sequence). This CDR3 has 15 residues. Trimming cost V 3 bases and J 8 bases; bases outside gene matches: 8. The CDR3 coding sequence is TGCAGTGCTAGTGTGGTAGCGGGGGGGCTTGGGGAGCTGTTTTTT. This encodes CSASVVAGGLGELFF.

CDR3 protein: CASSYDRGIYNEQFF. The CDR3 DNA reads TGTGCCAGCAGTTACGACAGGGGGATCTACAATGAGCAGTTCTTC. The chain carries TRBV6-5 and TRBJ2-1; 9 bases line up with TRBD1. The germline V gene encodes CDR1 MNHEY and CDR2 SVGAGI. The junction had 2 bases not matched to a gene; V was cut back by 2 bases and J by 3 bases. This CDR3 is built from 15 residues.